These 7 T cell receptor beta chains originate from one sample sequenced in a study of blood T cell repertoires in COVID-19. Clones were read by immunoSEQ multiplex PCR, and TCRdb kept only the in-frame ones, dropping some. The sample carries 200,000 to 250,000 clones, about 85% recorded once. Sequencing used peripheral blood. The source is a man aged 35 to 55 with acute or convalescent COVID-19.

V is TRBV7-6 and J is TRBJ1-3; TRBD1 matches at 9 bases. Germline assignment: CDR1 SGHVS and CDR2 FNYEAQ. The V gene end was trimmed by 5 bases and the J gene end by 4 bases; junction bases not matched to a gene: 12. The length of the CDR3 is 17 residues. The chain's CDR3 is CASSPRSQGAGGNTIYF. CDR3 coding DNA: TGTGCCAGCAGCCCACGGTCACAGGGGGCAGGGGGAAACACCATATATTTT.

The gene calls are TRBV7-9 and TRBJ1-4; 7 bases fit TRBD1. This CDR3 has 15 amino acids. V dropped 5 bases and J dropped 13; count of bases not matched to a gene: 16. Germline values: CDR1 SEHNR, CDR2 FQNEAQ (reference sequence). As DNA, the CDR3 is TGTGCCAGCAGCAAATCCGGGACAGAAGGGACCGGACTGTTTTTT. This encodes CASSKSGTEGTGLFF.

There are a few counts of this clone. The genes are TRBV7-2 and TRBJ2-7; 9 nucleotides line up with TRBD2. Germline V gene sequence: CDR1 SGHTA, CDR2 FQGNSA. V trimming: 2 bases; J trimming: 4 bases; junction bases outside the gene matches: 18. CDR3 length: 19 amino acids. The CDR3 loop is CASSLTLGPSGAGGYEQYF. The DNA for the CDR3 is TGTGCCAGCAGCTTAACCCTCGGCCCAAGTGGAGCGGGGGGATACGAGCAGTACTTC.

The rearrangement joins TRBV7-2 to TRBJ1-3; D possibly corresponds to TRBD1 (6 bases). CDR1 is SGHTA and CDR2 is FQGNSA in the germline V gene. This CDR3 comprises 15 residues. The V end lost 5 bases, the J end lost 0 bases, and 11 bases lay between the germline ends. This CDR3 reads CASSNPGVSGNTIYF. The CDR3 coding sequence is TGTGCCAGCAGCAACCCAGGGGTCTCTGGAAACACCATATATTTT.

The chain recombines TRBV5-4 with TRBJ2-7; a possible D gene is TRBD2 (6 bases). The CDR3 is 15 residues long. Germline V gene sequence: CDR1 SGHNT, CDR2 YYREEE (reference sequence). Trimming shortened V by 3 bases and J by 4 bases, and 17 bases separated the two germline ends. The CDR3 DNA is TGTGCCAGCAGCTCGATAGGAGAGGAGGGTTACGAGCAGTACTTC. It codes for CASSSIGEEGYEQYF.

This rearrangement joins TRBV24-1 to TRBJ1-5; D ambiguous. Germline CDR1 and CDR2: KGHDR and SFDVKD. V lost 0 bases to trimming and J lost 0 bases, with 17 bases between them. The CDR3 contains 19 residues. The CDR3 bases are TGTGCCACCAGTGATTTGGTCGGCGGGAGTATATATAGCAATCAGCCCCAGCATTTT. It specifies CATSDLVGGSIYSNQPQHF.

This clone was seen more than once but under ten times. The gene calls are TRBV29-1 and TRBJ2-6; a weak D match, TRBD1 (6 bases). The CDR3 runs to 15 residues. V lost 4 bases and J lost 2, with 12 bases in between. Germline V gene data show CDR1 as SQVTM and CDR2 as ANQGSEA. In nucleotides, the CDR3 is TGCAGCGTTGCCCGATCAGGGGCTGGGGCCAACGTCCTGACTTTC. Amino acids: CSVARSGAGANVLTF.